Here is one TCR beta chain with its context. Antigen specificity is unknown. The entry originates in a study of T cell responses to AZD1222 COVID-19 vaccine. Overall study findings and caveats: Baseline testing showed seropositivity in only five or six AZD1222 recipients. Samples come after the peak T cell response, not at day 14. Donors were mostly white British, more females; clonal diversity possibly underestimated. Of spike-specific TCRs, nearly half reportedly target regions left unmutated in variants.

CDR1 is SGHNT, CDR2 YYREEE, per germline (reference sequence). The CDR3 runs to 13 residues. The V end lost 4 bases, the J end lost 6 bases, and 11 bases lay between the germline ends. The repertoire was sequenced with immunoSEQ multiplex PCR; TCRdb's copy has only in-frame clones and lacks some. The table lists 120,000 to 150,000 clones, 70% to 90% of them singletons, with about 16% in the top ten. The chain has TRBV5-4 and TRBJ2-1, with a possible D match to TRBD2 (6 bases). This receptor was identified in an adult in good health. The sequencing here drew on peripheral blood, taken on day 0 of AZD1222 vaccination. CDR3 nucleotides: TGTGCCAGCAGCCAGACTAGTAGCAATGAGCAGTTCTTC. It codes for CASSQTSSNEQFF.